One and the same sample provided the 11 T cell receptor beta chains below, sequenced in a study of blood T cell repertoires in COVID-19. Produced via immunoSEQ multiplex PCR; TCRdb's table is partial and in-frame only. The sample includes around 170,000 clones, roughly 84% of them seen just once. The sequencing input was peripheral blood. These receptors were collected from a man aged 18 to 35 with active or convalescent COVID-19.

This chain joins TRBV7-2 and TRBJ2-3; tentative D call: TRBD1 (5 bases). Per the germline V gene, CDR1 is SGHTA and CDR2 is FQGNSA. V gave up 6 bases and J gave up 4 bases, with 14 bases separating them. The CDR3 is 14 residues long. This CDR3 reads CASSRIREPDTQYF. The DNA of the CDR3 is TGTGCCAGCAGTCGGATCAGGGAACCAGATACGCAGTATTTT.

The CDR3 bases are TGTGCCAGCTCATCTCCAGCGGGACAGGTCCAAGAGACCCAGTACTTC. This sequence encodes CASSSPAGQVQETQYF. The chain joins TRBV18 to TRBJ2-5; tentative D call: TRBD1 (8 bases). The CDR3 runs 16 residues. Germline V gene sequence: CDR1 KGHSH, CDR2 LQKENI. The V end lost 5 bases, the J end lost 1 base, and 17 bases lay between the germline ends.

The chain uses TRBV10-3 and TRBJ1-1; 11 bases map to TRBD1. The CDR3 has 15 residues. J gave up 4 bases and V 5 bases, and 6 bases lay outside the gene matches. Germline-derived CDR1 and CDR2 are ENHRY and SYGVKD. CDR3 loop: CAISLGQGAVTEAFF. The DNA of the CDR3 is TGTGCCATCAGTCTCGGACAGGGGGCGGTCACTGAAGCTTTCTTT.

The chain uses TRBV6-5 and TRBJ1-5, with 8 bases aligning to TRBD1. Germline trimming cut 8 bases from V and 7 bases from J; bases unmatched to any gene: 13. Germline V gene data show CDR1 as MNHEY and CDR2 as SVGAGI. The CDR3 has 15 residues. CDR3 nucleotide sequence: TGTGCCAGCTTAAGCACGGCAGGGGGCCGGCAGCCCCAGCATTTT. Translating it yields CASLSTAGGRQPQHF.

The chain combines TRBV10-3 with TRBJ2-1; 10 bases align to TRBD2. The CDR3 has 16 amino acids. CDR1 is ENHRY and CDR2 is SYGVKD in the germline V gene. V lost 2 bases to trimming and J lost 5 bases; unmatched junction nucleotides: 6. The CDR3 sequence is CAISEPSGSHDNEQFF. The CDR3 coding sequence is TGTGCCATCAGTGAGCCTAGCGGGAGCCACGACAATGAGCAGTTCTTC.

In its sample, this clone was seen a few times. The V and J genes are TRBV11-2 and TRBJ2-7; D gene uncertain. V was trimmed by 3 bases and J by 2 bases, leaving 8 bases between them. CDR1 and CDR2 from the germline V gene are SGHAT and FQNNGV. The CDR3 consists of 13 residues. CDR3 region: CASSLTTTYEQYF. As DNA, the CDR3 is TGTGCCAGCAGCTTGACAACCACCTACGAGCAGTACTTC. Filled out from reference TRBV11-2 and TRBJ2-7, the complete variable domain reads EAGVAQSPRYKIIEKRQSVAFWCNPISGHATLYWYQQILGQGPKLLIQFQNNGVVDDSQLPKDRFSAERLKGVDSTLKIQPAKLEDSAVYLCASSLTTTYEQYFGPGTRLTVT.

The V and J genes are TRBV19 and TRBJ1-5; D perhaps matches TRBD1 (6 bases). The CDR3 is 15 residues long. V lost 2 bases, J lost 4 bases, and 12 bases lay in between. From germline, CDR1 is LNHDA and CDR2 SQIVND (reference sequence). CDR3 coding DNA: TGTGCCAGTAGTATAAAACAGGGACCAAATCAGCCCCAGCATTTT. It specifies CASSIKQGPNQPQHF.

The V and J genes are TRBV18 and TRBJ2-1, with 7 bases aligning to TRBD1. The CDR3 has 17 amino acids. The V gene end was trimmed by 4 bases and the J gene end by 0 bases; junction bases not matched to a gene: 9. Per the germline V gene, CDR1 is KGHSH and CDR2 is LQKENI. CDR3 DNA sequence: TGTGCCAGCTCACGAACAGGGGTCTCTAGCTCCTACAATGAGCAGTTCTTC. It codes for CASSRTGVSSSYNEQFF.

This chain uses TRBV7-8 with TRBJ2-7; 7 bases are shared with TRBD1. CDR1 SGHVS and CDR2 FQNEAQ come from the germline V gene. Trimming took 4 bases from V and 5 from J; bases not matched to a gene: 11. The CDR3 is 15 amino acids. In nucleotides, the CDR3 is TGTGCCAGCAGCTCCCCCTACAGGGGCAATAACGAGCAGTACTTC. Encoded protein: CASSSPYRGNNEQYF.

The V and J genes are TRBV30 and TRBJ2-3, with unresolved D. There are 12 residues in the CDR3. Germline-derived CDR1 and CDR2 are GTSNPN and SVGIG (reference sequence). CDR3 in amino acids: CGYSPSTDTQYF. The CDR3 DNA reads TGTGGATATAGCCCTAGCACAGATACGCAGTATTTT.

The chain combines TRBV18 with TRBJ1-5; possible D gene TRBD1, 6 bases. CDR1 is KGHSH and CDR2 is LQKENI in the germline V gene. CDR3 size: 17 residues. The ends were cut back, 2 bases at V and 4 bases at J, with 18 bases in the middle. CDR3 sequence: CASSPSATGVANQPQHF. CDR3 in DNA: TGTGCCAGCTCACCAAGTGCGACAGGAGTGGCGAATCAGCCCCAGCATTTT.